This entry lists 16 T cell receptor beta chains sequenced from one sample in a study of blood T cells in healthy people across ages. A sample-barcoded 5' primer and a J-beta primer mix were used in a second PCR of roughly 6 to 11 cycles. TCRdb analysed the 5' RACE reads with MiXCR anew, one entry per CDR3 protein. The profile shows roughly 800,000 distinct CDR3 sequences, roughly 25% of them singletons. These sequences were also reported in another study, on T cells of mothers and their children.

The sample was blood. The receptors here all came from a boy younger than 18 in good health.

This clonotype occurred once. The chain carries TRBV5-6 and TRBJ1-2, with 10 nucleotides matching TRBD1. The CDR3 consists of 17 residues. Germline V gives CDR1 SGHDT, CDR2 YYEEEE. With 0 bases clipped from V and 4 bases from J, the junction kept 9 bases outside the gene matches. The CDR3 DNA reads as TGTGCCAGCAGCTTGGATTCCTTCGGGGACAGGGGCTATGGCTACACCTTC. Translation: CASSLDSFGDRGYGYTF.

This chain links TRBV4-1 with TRBJ2-3; 10 bases align to TRBD2. Germline CDR1 reads MGHRA; CDR2 reads YSYEKL. This CDR3 contains 17 residues. V dropped 0 bases and J dropped 5; count of bases not matched to a gene: 8. Written as DNA, the CDR3 is TGCGCCAGCAGCCAAGATGGAGCGGGGGGGTTCAGAGATACGCAGTATTTT. It is translated as CASSQDGAGGFRDTQYF.

The chain recombines TRBV14 with TRBJ2-5, with D possibly matching TRBD1 (5 bases). TRBJ2-7 explains the end of the DNA better; the J call may be wrong. CDR3 size: 14 residues. CDR1 and CDR2 from the germline V gene are SGHDN and FVKESK. CDR3 in DNA: TGTGCCAGCAGCCAAGATGGTACAGGCTACGAGCAGTACTTC. Amino acids: CASSQDGTGYEQYF.

The V and J genes are TRBV5-5 and TRBJ2-3, with D possibly matching TRBD1 (7 bases). V lost 0 bases, J lost 14 bases, and 16 bases lay in between. This CDR3 is built from 13 residues. Germline CDR1 and CDR2: SGHKS and YYEKEE (reference sequence). The CDR3 sequence is CASSLGAGTARYF. CDR3 DNA: TGTGCCAGCAGCTTGGGTGCGGGGACAGCCCGGTATTTT.

This clonotype was seen a few times. The V gene is TRBV20-1, the J gene TRBJ2-5; D perhaps matches TRBD1 (6 bases). V was shortened by 4 bases and J by 11 bases, with 14 bases between the two germline ends. CDR3 length equals 11 residues. The germline V gene has CDR1 DFQATT and CDR2 SNEGSKA (reference sequence). CDR3 in DNA: TGCAGTGCTAACCTACAGGGCCAGCAGTACTTC. Amino acid sequence: CSANLQGQQYF.

The rearrangement links TRBV7-2 to TRBJ2-5; unclear D gene. The J call is doubtful: the DNA matches TRBJ2-7 better. CDR1 SGHTA and CDR2 FQGNSA come from the germline V gene. The CDR3 totals 13 residues. CDR3 sequence: CASSLATLGEQYF. The CDR3 region has the DNA TGTGCCAGCAGCTTAGCCACCCTGGGCGAGCAGTACTTC.

This clonotype was seen just once. The V and J genes are TRBV4-3 and TRBJ2-7; D gene unclear. This CDR3 spans 15 amino acids. Trimming removed 0 bases at V and 0 bases at J, with 9 bases between. Germline CDR1 and CDR2: LGHNA and YSLEER. The CDR3 DNA sequence: TGCGCCAGCAGCCAAGAACGGAGAAACTCCTACGAGCAGTACTTC. Its protein is CASSQERRNSYEQYF.

J is TRBJ1-1 and V is TRBV12-3 or TRBV12-4; 8 positions match TRBD1. V lost 5 bases, J lost 4 bases, and 6 bases stayed unmatched. This CDR3 is 14 amino acids long. Here the CDR3 DNA reads TGTGCCAGCAGTCCGACAGGGGTGCCCACTGAAGCTTTCTTT. Residues: CASSPTGVPTEAFF.

The chain recombines TRBV4-2 with TRBJ2-5; 8 bases are shared with TRBD2. Per the germline V gene, CDR1 is LGHNA and CDR2 is YNFKEQ. V shed 3 bases and J 0 bases; nucleotides not matched to a gene: 6. The CDR3 length is 16 residues. Here the CDR3 reads CASSQTRGANQETQYF. CDR3 DNA: TGTGCCAGCAGCCAGACGCGGGGGGCGAACCAAGAGACCCAGTACTTC.

This clonotype has just a few counts. The CDR3 DNA reads as TGCAGCGTTGGATCCGGGCCCGAGACCCAGTACTTC. Its translation: CSVGSGPETQYF. The chain links TRBV29-1 to TRBJ2-5; no definite D call. The V gene lost 4 bases and the J gene lost 5 bases, with 11 bases spanning the gap. This CDR3 comprises 12 residues. Germline V CDR1 and CDR2: SQVTM, ANQGSEA.

In this sample, this clonotype turned up a few times. This chain links TRBV3-1 with TRBJ2-1; 9 bases agree with TRBD2. Germline values: CDR1 LGHDT, CDR2 YNNKEL (reference sequence). This CDR3 has 19 residues. V dropped 5 bases and J dropped 2; count of bases not matched to a gene: 16. CDR3 bases: TGTGCCAGCAGCGGCGGGAGGGCGGGGGCCTCCTTAACCTACAATGAGCAGTTCTTC. The encoded protein is CASSGGRAGASLTYNEQFF.

This rearrangement joins TRBV15 to TRBJ2-5, with a tentative D call TRBD2 (5 bases). The J call is doubtful: the DNA matches TRBJ2-7 better. The CDR3 sequence is 17 residues long. Germline V gene sequence: CDR1 LNHNV, CDR2 YYDKDF (reference sequence). The CDR3 protein is CATSRDHRTQYSYEQYF. CDR3 DNA sequence: TGTGCCACCAGCAGAGATCATCGGACTCAGTACTCCTACGAGCAGTACTTC.

A few counts support this clonotype. The rearrangement joins TRBV9 to TRBJ2-5, with a tentative D call TRBD2 (6 bases). The CDR3 sequence is 15 residues long. V lost 2 bases to trimming and J lost 5 bases, with 16 bases between them. Germline CDR1 is SGDLS and CDR2 is YYNGEE. In nucleotides, the CDR3 is TGTGCCAGCAGCGTGGGGGGTGGCGTAAGGGAGACCCAGTACTTC. It specifies CASSVGGGVRETQYF.

The CDR3 DNA is TGTGCCATCAGTGAGGAAGGCCGAGGAGTCGGGTCACCCCTCCACTTT. Its translation: CAISEEGRGVGSPLHF. V gene TRBV10-3 combines with J gene TRBJ1-6; no clear D. Germline CDR1 ENHRY, CDR2 SYGVKD. V lost 2 bases and J lost 10, with 18 bases in between. The CDR3 has 16 residues.

The CDR3 here is CASIDAAGGPYEQYF. The CDR3 region has the DNA TGTGCCAGCATCGATGCAGCGGGAGGACCCTACGAGCAGTACTTC. The chain joins TRBV6-2 or TRBV6-3 to TRBJ2-7; 9 bases agree with TRBD2. The CDR3 totals 15 residues. V lost 7 bases and J lost 2; bases outside the gene matches: 9. The germline V gene encodes CDR1 MNHEY and CDR2 SVGEGT.

This clonotype came up a few times. The chain recombines TRBV28 with TRBJ2-3, with 8 bases that match TRBD1. Trimming cost V 4 bases and J 3 bases; bases outside gene matches: 15. Germline CDR1 is MDHEN and CDR2 is SYDVKM. The CDR3 runs 18 residues. Here the CDR3 DNA reads TGTGCCAGCAGTTCCGATCGTAGTGCAGGGGGCCCTACAGATACGCAGTATTTT. Translated, it gives CASSSDRSAGGPTDTQYF.